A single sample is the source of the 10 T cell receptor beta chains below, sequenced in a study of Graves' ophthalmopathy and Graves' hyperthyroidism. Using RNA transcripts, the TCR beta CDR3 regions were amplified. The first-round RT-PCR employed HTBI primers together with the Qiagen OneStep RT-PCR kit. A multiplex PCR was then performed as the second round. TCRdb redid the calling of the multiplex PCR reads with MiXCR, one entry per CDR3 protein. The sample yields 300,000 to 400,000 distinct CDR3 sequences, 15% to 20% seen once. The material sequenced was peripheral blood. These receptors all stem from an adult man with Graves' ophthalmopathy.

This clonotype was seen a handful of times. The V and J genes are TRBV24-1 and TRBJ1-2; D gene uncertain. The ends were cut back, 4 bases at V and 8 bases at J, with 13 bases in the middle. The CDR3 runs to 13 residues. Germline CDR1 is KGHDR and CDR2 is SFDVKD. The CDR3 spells CATSESGPAGYTF. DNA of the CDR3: TGTGCCACCAGTGAATCTGGACCCGCCGGCTACACCTTC.

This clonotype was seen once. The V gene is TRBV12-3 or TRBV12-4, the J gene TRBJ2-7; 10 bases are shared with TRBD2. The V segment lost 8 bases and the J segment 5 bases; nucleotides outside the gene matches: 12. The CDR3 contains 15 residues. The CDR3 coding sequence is TGTGCCAGCGTACTTGGGCTAGCGGGAGCCAACGAGCAGTACTTC. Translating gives CASVLGLAGANEQYF.

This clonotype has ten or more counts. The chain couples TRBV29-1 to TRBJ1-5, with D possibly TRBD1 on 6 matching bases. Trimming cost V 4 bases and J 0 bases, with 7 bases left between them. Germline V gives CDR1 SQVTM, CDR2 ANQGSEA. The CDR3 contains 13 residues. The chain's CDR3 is CSVAGDSNQPQHF. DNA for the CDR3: TGCAGCGTTGCAGGGGATAGCAATCAGCCCCAGCATTTT.

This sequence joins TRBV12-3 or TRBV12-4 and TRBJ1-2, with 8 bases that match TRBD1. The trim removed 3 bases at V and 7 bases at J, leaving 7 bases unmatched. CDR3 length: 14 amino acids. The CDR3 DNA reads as TGTGCCAGCAGTTTGCTAGCAGGGGGCCCTGGCTACACCTTC. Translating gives CASSLLAGGPGYTF.

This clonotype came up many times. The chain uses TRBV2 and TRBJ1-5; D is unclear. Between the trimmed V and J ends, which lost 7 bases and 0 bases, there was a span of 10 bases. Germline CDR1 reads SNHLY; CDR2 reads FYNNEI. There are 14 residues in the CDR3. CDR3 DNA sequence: TGTGCCAGCACAGGACTGTATAGCAATCAGCCCCAGCATTTT. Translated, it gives CASTGLYSNQPQHF.

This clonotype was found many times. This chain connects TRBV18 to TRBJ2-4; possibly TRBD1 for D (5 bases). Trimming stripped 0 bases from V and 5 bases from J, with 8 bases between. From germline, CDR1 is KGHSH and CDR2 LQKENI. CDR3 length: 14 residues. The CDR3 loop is CASSPPSRENIQYF. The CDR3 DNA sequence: TGTGCCAGCTCACCACCGTCCAGGGAAAACATTCAGTACTTC.

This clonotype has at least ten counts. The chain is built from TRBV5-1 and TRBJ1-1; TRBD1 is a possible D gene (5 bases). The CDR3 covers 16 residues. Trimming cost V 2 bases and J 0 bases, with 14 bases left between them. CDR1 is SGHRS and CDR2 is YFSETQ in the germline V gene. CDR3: CASSLQTAELNTEAFF. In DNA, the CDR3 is TGCGCCAGCAGCTTACAGACAGCGGAGTTGAACACTGAAGCTTTCTTT.

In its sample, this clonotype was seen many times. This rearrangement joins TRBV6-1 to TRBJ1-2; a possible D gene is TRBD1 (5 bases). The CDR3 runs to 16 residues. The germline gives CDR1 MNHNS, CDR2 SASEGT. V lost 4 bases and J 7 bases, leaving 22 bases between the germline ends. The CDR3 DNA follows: TGTGCCAGCAGTGCCCGTCCGGCGCGGGGGTCGGGTGGCTACACCTTC. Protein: CASSARPARGSGGYTF.

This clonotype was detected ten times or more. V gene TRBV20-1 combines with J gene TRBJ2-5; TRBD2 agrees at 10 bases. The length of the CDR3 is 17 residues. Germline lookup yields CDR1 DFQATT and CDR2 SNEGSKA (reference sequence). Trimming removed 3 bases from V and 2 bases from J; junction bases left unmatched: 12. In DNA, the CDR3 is TGCAGTGCTAGGCCCATGACTAGCGGGCTTTCACAAGAGACCCAGTACTTC. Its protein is CSARPMTSGLSQETQYF.

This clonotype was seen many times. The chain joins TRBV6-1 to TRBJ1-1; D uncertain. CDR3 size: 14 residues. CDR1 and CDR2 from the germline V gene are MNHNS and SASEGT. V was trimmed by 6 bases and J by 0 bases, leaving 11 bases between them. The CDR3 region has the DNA TGTGCCAGCAGGGGAAGGTATCTGAACACTGAAGCTTTCTTT. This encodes CASRGRYLNTEAFF.